Reported below is one T cell receptor (beta chain). Germline V gene sequence: CDR1 SNHLY, CDR2 FYNNEI. V was cut by 1 base and J by 13 bases, with 10 bases left in between. This CDR3 is 11 amino acids long. The data stem from a study of cytomegalovirus exposure and HLA in healthy donors. In the PCR, 60 Vbeta and 13 Jbeta primers were used. Profiling relied on immunoSEQ multiplex PCR, and the TCRdb table lists in-frame clones only, not all of them. The table records over 150,000 clones, around 77% of them present only once. The chain links TRBV2 to TRBJ1-1, with D hard to call. The TCR sequence derives from a woman in her 30s in good health and CMV-seronegative. The material sequenced was PBMCs. In DNA, the CDR3 is TGTGCCAGCAGTGAAGTACAATTGCTTTTCTTT. Translation: CASSEVQLLFF. The variable domain in full, with the rest retrieved from reference TRBV2 and TRBJ1-1, is EPEVTQTPSHQVTQMGQEVILRCVPISNHLYFYWYRQILGQKVEFLVSFYNNEISEKSEIFDDQFSVERPDGSNFTLKIRSTKLEDSAMYFCASSEVQLLFFGQGTRLTVV.